The 19 T cell receptor beta chains given below trace back to one sample, sequenced in a study of T-cell memory formation after mild COVID-19. TCRdb reprocessed the 5' RACE reads with MiXCR, giving one entry per CDR3 protein. The sample holds 100,000 to 130,000 distinct CDR3 sequences, 15% to 20% seen once. Input material: PBMCs or a T cell subset sorted from them (not recorded which). The source is a man between 18 and 29 years old who had mild COVID-19 (a few samples of this study predate the infection). Cell type and time point are not known.

CDR3 coding DNA: TGCGCCAGCAGCCAAGGCCCCCTAGTGGCAACTAATGAAAAACTGTTTTTT. Translation gives CASSQGPLVATNEKLFF. This sequence joins TRBV4-1 and TRBJ1-4; no firm D call. Trimming took 1 base from V and 0 from J, leaving 12 bases between them. Germline V gene data show CDR1 as MGHRA and CDR2 as YSYEKL. This CDR3 comprises 17 residues.

The chain has TRBV10-3 and TRBJ2-2, with unresolved D. CDR1 is ENHRY and CDR2 is SYGVKD in the germline V gene. Deletions cut 1 base from V and 1 base from J, with 7 bases between. There are 15 residues in the CDR3. This chain's CDR3 is CAISEFSENTGELFF. In nucleotides, the CDR3 is TGTGCCATCAGTGAGTTTTCTGAGAACACCGGGGAGCTGTTTTTT.

V gene TRBV24-1 combines with J gene TRBJ2-1; D remains unclear. Germline CDR1 KGHDR, CDR2 SFDVKD. V was shortened by 4 bases and J by 3 bases, with 15 bases between the two germline ends. This CDR3 has 16 residues. CDR3 DNA sequence: TGTGCCACCAGTGACCCCGCGGCGGAACACTACAATGAGCAGTTCTTC. It encodes CATSDPAAEHYNEQFF.

This clonotype was seen a handful of times. The chain carries TRBV15 and TRBJ2-7; 9 bases line up with TRBD2. The junction had 1 base not matched to a gene; V was cut back by 4 bases and J by 6 bases. Germline V gene data show CDR1 as LNHNV and CDR2 as YYDKDF (reference sequence). This CDR3 contains 12 residues. The CDR3 bases are TGTGCCACCAGCATTAGCGGGGGCGAGCAGTACTTC. This encodes CATSISGGEQYF.

The chain has TRBV7-2 and TRBJ2-4; no definite D call. CDR1 is SGHTA and CDR2 is FQGNSA in the germline V gene. Trimming removed 4 bases at V and 7 bases at J, with 11 bases between. The CDR3 has 13 residues. The CDR3 protein is CASSSRVANIQYF. Written as DNA, the CDR3 is TGTGCCAGCAGCTCAAGGGTCGCGAACATTCAGTACTTC.

The chain has TRBV5-1 and TRBJ2-2; no definite D call. Germline CDR1 SGHRS, CDR2 YFSETQ. The V gene lost 7 bases and the J gene lost 6 bases, with 16 bases spanning the gap. CDR3 size: 14 residues. The CDR3, as DNA: TGCGCCAGCGGTCTCCTTGGCGTTCCCGGGGAGCTGTTTTTT. Translated, it gives CASGLLGVPGELFF.

There are a few counts of this clonotype. The chain has TRBV5-1 and TRBJ2-5; D might be TRBD1 (6 bases). The CDR3 runs 15 residues. Germline V gene data show CDR1 as SGHRS and CDR2 as YFSETQ. Between the trimmed V and J ends, which lost 1 base and 3 bases, there was a span of 13 bases. The DNA for the CDR3 is TGCGCCAGCAGCTTGTCGCGAAGGACAGAAGAGACCCAGTACTTC. This gives the protein CASSLSRRTEETQYF.

This clonotype was counted a few times. This chain uses TRBV11-2 with TRBJ2-6; TRBD1 matches at 8 bases. J lost 0 bases, V lost 5 bases, and 3 bases had no gene match. Germline V CDR1 and CDR2: SGHAT, FQNNGV. This CDR3 comprises 16 residues. The CDR3 sequence: CASSPQGASGANVLTF. The CDR3, as DNA: TGTGCCAGCAGCCCGCAGGGGGCCTCTGGGGCCAACGTCCTGACTTTC.

This clonotype was detected a few times. This sequence joins TRBV5-6 and TRBJ2-5, with TRBD1 identical over 7 bases. The CDR3 length is 14 residues. The germline V gene encodes CDR1 SGHDT and CDR2 YYEEEE. Trimming removed 4 bases from V and 4 bases from J; junction bases left unmatched: 7. CDR3 nucleotides: TGTGCCAGCAGCCCTGACAGGGCCTTAGAGACCCAGTACTTC. Translated: CASSPDRALETQYF.

The chain carries TRBV7-2 and TRBJ1-2; no clear D gene. This CDR3 has 17 residues. V was shortened by 5 bases and J by 2 bases, with 21 bases between the two germline ends. Germline V gives CDR1 SGHTA, CDR2 FQGNSA. In DNA, the CDR3 is TGTGCCAGCAGCCAAGCTTACTCTGAGACACGGAACTATGGCTACACCTTC. Translating gives CASSQAYSETRNYGYTF.

There are a few counts of this clonotype. This rearrangement joins TRBV7-9 to TRBJ2-2, with 8 bases that match TRBD1. CDR3 length: 16 amino acids. V shed 5 bases, J shed 0 bases, and the junction held 5 bases outside the gene matches. Germline assignment: CDR1 SEHNR and CDR2 FQNEAQ (reference sequence). CDR3 residues: CASSRQGPPNTGELFF. CDR3 in DNA: TGTGCCAGCAGCCGACAGGGGCCCCCGAACACCGGGGAGCTGTTTTTT. Together with reference TRBV7-9 and TRBJ2-2, the CDR3 gives the full variable domain: DTGVSQNPRHKITKRGQNVTFRCDPISEHNRLYWYRQTLGQGPEFLTYFQNEAQLEKSRLLSDRFSAERPKGSFSTLEIQRTEQGDSAMYLCASSRQGPPNTGELFFGEGSRLTVL.

This clonotype was picked up a small number of times. The V call is TRBV29-1, the J call TRBJ2-3; D not resolved. This CDR3 is 14 amino acids long. Per the germline V gene, CDR1 is SQVTM and CDR2 is ANQGSEA. Trimming removed 4 bases from V and 4 bases from J, with 15 bases in between. The CDR3 is CSVALGNPPDTQYF. CDR3 bases: TGCAGCGTTGCGCTGGGCAACCCACCAGATACGCAGTATTTT.

This rearrangement joins TRBV5-1 to TRBJ2-1; TRBD1 aligns across 7 bases. The CDR3 is 16 residues long. Germline CDR1 reads SGHRS; CDR2 reads YFSETQ. Unmatched junction bases numbered 6, after V lost 0 bases and J lost 3 bases. The CDR3 is CASSLAGTDLYNEQFF. In nucleotides, the CDR3 is TGCGCCAGCAGCTTGGCGGGGACAGATCTCTACAATGAGCAGTTCTTC.

The V call is TRBV4-3, the J call TRBJ2-1, with D perhaps matching TRBD1 or TRBD2 (7 bases each). The V and J ends lost 0 bases and 7 bases respectively, with 16 bases between them. This CDR3 contains 16 residues. Germline V lookup: CDR1 LGHNA, CDR2 YSLEER. DNA for the CDR3: TGCGCCAGCAGCCAAGAAGGGAGGGGGCGGCGGAATGAGCAGTTCTTC. Residues: CASSQEGRGRRNEQFF.

This clonotype appeared many times. This CDR3 reads CASSARDRQFF. In DNA, the CDR3 is TGTGCCAGCAGTGCCCGGGACAGGCAGTTCTTC. The chain combines TRBV25-1 with TRBJ2-1; 7 bases line up with TRBD1. CDR1 is MGHDK and CDR2 is SYGVNS in the germline V gene. This CDR3 has 11 residues. V shed 4 bases and J 12 bases; nucleotides not matched to a gene: 3.

V is TRBV5-6 and J is TRBJ2-1; the D call may be TRBD1 or TRBD2 (6 bases each). CDR3 size: 16 residues. CDR1 and CDR2 from the germline V gene are SGHDT and YYEEEE. Deletions cut 4 bases from V and 5 bases from J, with 19 bases between. This CDR3 is CASSHRAGSIHNEQFF. Here the CDR3 DNA reads TGTGCCAGCAGCCACAGGGCGGGGAGTATCCACAATGAGCAGTTCTTC.

The gene calls are TRBV5-1 and TRBJ1-1; D remains unclear. The germline gives CDR1 SGHRS, CDR2 YFSETQ. V lost 3 bases, J lost 6 bases, and 15 bases lay in between. The CDR3 is 14 amino acids. CDR3 region: CASSSFSAVAEAFF. The DNA for the CDR3 is TGCGCCAGCAGCTCCTTCTCGGCGGTTGCTGAAGCTTTCTTT.

This chain uses TRBV10-2 with TRBJ1-2, with D possibly TRBD1 on 5 matching bases. This CDR3 spans 13 amino acids. The V and J ends lost 6 bases and 4 bases respectively, with 12 bases between them. CDR1 WSHSY and CDR2 SAAADI come from the germline V gene. The CDR3 here is CASRPTGSYGYTF. The CDR3 DNA reads as TGCGCCAGCAGACCTACAGGATCCTATGGCTACACCTTC.

The chain carries TRBV6-2 or TRBV6-3 and TRBJ2-3; D is possibly TRBD1 or TRBD2 (6 bases each). The germline CDR1 and CDR2 sequences are MNHEY and SVGEGT. This CDR3 has 16 residues. The ends were cut back, 2 bases at V and 0 bases at J, with 12 bases in the middle. CDR3: CASSYRVGGSTDTQYF. CDR3 nucleotide sequence: TGTGCCAGCAGTTACCGAGTGGGGGGCAGCACAGATACGCAGTATTTT.